Listed below are T cell receptor beta chains from one sample, sequenced in a study of blood T cell repertoires in COVID-19. The table came from immunoSEQ multiplex PCR; TCRdb's copy has only in-frame clones and leaves some out. The sample has 300,000 to 350,000 clones, around 88% seen once. Material: peripheral blood. These receptors were obtained from a woman aged 25 to 39 with COVID-19, enrolled during active disease. Each CDR3 is given with its conserved first and last residue. D genes are given only for firm matches.

J gene | D gene | V gene | CDR3 DNA | CDR3 protein
TRBJ1-3 | - | TRBV28 | TGTGCCAGCAGTTTGGCGGATACCTCTGGAAACACCATATATTTT | CASSLADTSGNTIYF
TRBJ2-1 | - | TRBV11-2 | TGTGCCAGCAGCAGGGTTTACAGGTACGATGAGCAGTTCTTC | CASSRVYRYDEQFF
TRBJ1-6 | - | TRBV5-1 | TGCGCCAGCAGCTTGGTATCAGGACAGAATAATTCACCCCTCCACTTT | CASSLVSGQNNSPLHF
TRBJ2-3 | - | TRBV9 | TGTGCCAGCAGCTCCCGTGGGTGGGCTAGCACAGATACGCAGTATTTT | CASSSRGWASTDTQYF
TRBJ1-3 | - | TRBV5-1 | TGCGCCAGCAGCTTGGTAGACTCTGGAAACACCATATATTTT | CASSLVDSGNTIYF
TRBJ1-2 | TRBD1 | TRBV29-1 | TGCAGCGTTTTTAAACAGGGGCGATCGCACAGTAATGGCTACACCTTC | CSVFKQGRSHSNGYTF
TRBJ1-2 | - | TRBV12-3/TRBV12-4 | TGTGCCAGCAGTCTCACAAACTATGGCTACACCTTC | CASSLTNYGYTF
TRBJ1-4 | TRBD1 | TRBV7-8 | TGTGCCAGCAGCAAAAACAGGGGGGCTAATGAAAAACTGTTTTTT | CASSKNRGANEKLFF
TRBJ1-2 | TRBD1 | TRBV7-6 | TGTGCCAGCAGCCTATCTATGGACAGGGGAGGCTATGGCTACACCTTC | CASSLSMDRGGYGYTF
TRBJ2-7 | TRBD2 | TRBV24-1 | TGTGCCACCAGTGATTTGGGGGGAGGGGAGCAGTACTTC | CATSDLGGGEQYF
TRBJ2-1 | TRBD1 | TRBV7-9 | TGTGCCAGCAGCTTACATACAGGGGGGCCCTCCTACAATGAGCAGTTCTTC | CASSLHTGGPSYNEQFF
TRBJ1-2 | TRBD1 | TRBV19 | TGTGCCAGTATCAATAAAGGCAGGGGGGTTCATGGCTACACCTTC | CASINKGRGVHGYTF
TRBJ2-4 | TRBD1 | TRBV19 | TGTGCCAGTAGTAGAGGAGGACAGGGAACGTTCATTCAGTACTTC | CASSRGGQGTFIQYF
TRBJ1-1 | - | TRBV30 | TGTGCCTGGAGGAAGCTACCTGAAGCTTTCTTT | CAWRKLPEAFF